This record concerns one TCR beta chain sequence. Germline-derived CDR1 and CDR2 are MGHRA and YSYEKL. V shed 4 bases and J shed 2 bases, with 18 bases lying between them. This CDR3 spans 16 amino acids. Amplification used 60 Vbeta primers and 13 Jbeta primers. Libraries were prepared by immunoSEQ multiplex PCR; TCRdb keeps only in-frame clonotypes and omits some of them. The table for this sample gives around 150,000 clones. The data derive from a study of cytomegalovirus exposure and HLA in healthy donors. Sequencing was carried out using PBMCs. The V gene is TRBV4-1, the J gene TRBJ2-7, with D perhaps TRBD1 (5 bases). This TCR came from a woman aged 55 to 70 in good health and CMV-seronegative. Here the CDR3 DNA reads TGCGCCAGCAGCCCCCATTTAGACAGAGGAACCTACGAGCAGTACTTC. Protein product: CASSPHLDRGTYEQYF.